Listed below are T cell receptor beta chains from one sample, sequenced in a study of blood T cell repertoires in COVID-19. Generated by immunoSEQ multiplex PCR, the TCRdb table keeps only in-frame clones and is missing some. Found here are about 230,000 clones, over 70% of them singletons; the top ten hold about 3.5%. The sequenced sample was PBMCs or T cells enriched from blood (not recorded which). The receptors come from a woman aged 25 to 45 who had been exposed to COVID-19. Each CDR3 is given with its conserved first and last residue. D genes are given only for firm matches. Size is omitted from some rows. Given values are once, few, many or a class for expanded clones.

NA	TRBD2	TRBJ2-5	TRBV6-2/TRBV6-3	CASSYSSSSGQETQYF	TGTGCCAGCAGTTACTCGAGTTCTAGCGGGCAAGAGACCCAGTACTTC
NA	NA	TRBJ1-1	TRBV5-1	CASSLSGDTEAFF	TGCGCCAGCAGCTTATCGGGGGACACTGAAGCTTTCTTT
NA	NA	TRBJ2-1	TRBV11-2	CASSLEGYPYSYNEQFF	TGTGCCAGCAGCTTAGAGGGCTACCCTTACTCCTACAATGAGCAGTTCTTC
NA	TRBD2	TRBJ2-3	TRBV6-1	CASSEGTSGPIDTQYF	TGTGCCAGCAGTGAGGGGACTAGCGGGCCAATAGATACGCAGTATTTT
NA	NA	TRBJ2-1	TRBV28	CASSLTQQRGFEFF	TGTGCCAGCAGTTTAACCCAACAACGGGGGTTTGAGTTCTTC
NA	NA	TRBJ1-5	TRBV2	CASSEGLYLNQPQHF	TGTGCCAGCAGTGAAGGACTTTATCTAAATCAGCCCCAGCATTTT
few	NA	TRBJ1-2	TRBV4-1	CASSQVYQVLDGYTF	TGCGCCAGCAGCCAAGTTTACCAGGTTTTAGATGGCTACACCTTC
NA	NA	TRBJ2-6	TRBV5-1	CASQGLGGSGANVLTF	TGCGCCAGCCAGGGGTTAGGGGGCTCTGGGGCCAACGTCCTGACTTTC
once	TRBD1	TRBJ1-1	TRBV19	CASSLYRGTEAFF	TGTGCCAGTAGTTTATACAGGGGCACTGAAGCTTTCTTT
NA	TRBD2	TRBJ2-3	TRBV6-1	CASSERLAGGITDTQYF	TGTGCCAGCAGTGAAAGGCTAGCGGGAGGGATCACAGATACGCAGTATTTT
NA	NA	TRBJ1-5	TRBV7-9	CASSSSGEPEPQHF	TGTGCCAGCAGCTCCTCAGGGGAACCGGAGCCCCAGCATTTT
once	TRBD1	TRBJ2-5	TRBV11-2	CASTTSDRGQETQYF	TGTGCCAGCACCACAAGTGACAGGGGCCAAGAGACCCAGTACTTC
once	TRBD2	TRBJ2-1	TRBV5-4	CASSRSGLAGGISYNEQFF	TGTGCCAGCAGCCGCTCGGGACTAGCGGGAGGTATATCCTACAATGAGCAGTTCTTC
NA	NA	TRBJ2-2	TRBV28	CASSFPSLAQDTGELFF	TGTGCCAGCAGTTTCCCCAGCCTAGCGCAAGACACCGGGGAGCTGTTTTTT
few	TRBD2	TRBJ2-7	TRBV27	CASSLQPSGTYEQYF	TGTGCCAGCAGTTTACAGCCTAGCGGGACCTACGAGCAGTACTTC
NA	TRBD1	TRBJ1-1	TRBV7-9	CASNFRGPSTNTEAFF	TGTGCCAGCAACTTTAGGGGGCCATCTACGAACACTGAAGCTTTCTTT
NA	NA	TRBJ1-1	TRBV19	CASSIVGQPNTEAFF	TGTGCCAGTAGTATAGTGGGGCAACCGAACACTGAAGCTTTCTTT
NA	TRBD1	TRBJ1-4	TRBV19	CASSIQGAPNEKLFF	TGTGCCAGTAGTATCCAGGGGGCGCCTAATGAAAAACTGTTTTTT
once	TRBD2	TRBJ2-1	TRBV10-1	CASSVREGLGTNEQFF	TGCGCCAGCAGTGTCCGGGAGGGCCTTGGTACCAATGAGCAGTTCTTC
NA	TRBD1	TRBJ1-4	TRBV5-1	CASSLPGQGNEKLFF	TGCGCCAGCAGCCTCCCAGGACAGGGAAATGAAAAACTGTTTTTT
NA	TRBD1	TRBJ1-1	TRBV19	CASSRDRRPNTEAFF	TGTGCCAGTAGTAGGGACAGGCGACCGAACACTGAAGCTTTCTTT
NA	NA	TRBJ1-4	TRBV19	CASSIRAGPSEKLFF	TGTGCCAGTAGTATTCGGGCAGGGCCGTCGGAAAAACTGTTTTTT
NA	TRBD2	TRBJ2-2	TRBV5-1	CASREAGGTGELFF	TGCGCCAGCAGGGAAGCGGGAGGAACCGGGGAGCTGTTTTTT
NA	TRBD2	TRBJ2-7	TRBV30	CAWSVRSGRSYEQYF	TGTGCCTGGAGTGTGAGGAGCGGGAGGTCGTACGAGCAGTACTTC
NA	NA	TRBJ2-3	TRBV20-1	CSVYSTDTQYF	TGCAGTGTTTACTCGACAGATACGCAGTATTTT
NA	NA	TRBJ1-2	TRBV2	CASRGEGLKANYGYTF	TGTGCCAGCAGAGGCGAGGGACTAAAAGCTAACTATGGCTACACCTTC
NA	NA	TRBJ2-7	TRBV4-1	CASSQSPETANTYEQYF	TGCGCCAGCAGCCAATCCCCCGAGACAGCGAATACCTACGAGCAGTACTTC
NA	NA	TRBJ2-3	TRBV28	CASSLVSTDTQYF	TGTGCCAGCAGTTTAGTAAGCACAGATACGCAGTATTTT
NA	TRBD2	TRBJ2-7	TRBV5-1	CASSLGTSGRSYEQYF	TGCGCCAGCAGCCTTGGGACTAGCGGGAGATCCTACGAGCAGTACTTC
NA	TRBD1	TRBJ1-2	TRBV2	CASTSDRAYGYTF	TGTGCCAGCACATCCGACAGGGCCTATGGCTACACCTTC
NA	TRBD1	TRBJ1-3	TRBV2	CASTLTTGTGNTIYF	TGTGCCAGCACCTTAACGACAGGGACTGGAAACACCATATATTTT
NA	NA	TRBJ2-2	TRBV21-1	CASSKVRASGSWAGELFF	TGTGCCAGCAGCAAAGTAAGGGCTAGCGGGAGTTGGGCTGGGGAGCTGTTTTTT
NA	NA	TRBJ2-7	TRBV12-3/TRBV12-4	CASSLARHYEQYF	TGTGCCAGCAGTTTAGCGCGTCACTACGAGCAGTACTTC
NA	NA	TRBJ1-5	TRBV25-1	CASSEGTFSNQPQHF	TGTGCCAGCAGTGAGGGGACTTTTAGCAATCAGCCCCAGCATTTT
once	NA	TRBJ2-3	TRBV27	CASSSPGAKDTQYF	TGTGCCAGCAGTTCCCCCGGAGCAAAAGATACGCAGTATTTT
NA	NA	TRBJ1-5	TRBV6-5	CASSYSDRSNQPQHF	TGTGCCAGCAGTTACTCCGACAGAAGCAATCAGCCCCAGCATTTT
NA	TRBD1	TRBJ2-7	TRBV6-5	CASSRDRGLGEQYF	TGTGCCAGCAGCCGTGACAGGGGGCTAGGTGAGCAGTACTTC
NA	TRBD1	TRBJ2-7	TRBV5-1	CASSWTGTADYEQYF	TGCGCCAGCAGCTGGACCGGGACAGCCGACTACGAGCAGTACTTC
once	NA	TRBJ1-6	TRBV19	CASSPTGENSPLHF	TGTGCCAGTAGTCCGACCGGGGAGAATTCACCCCTCCACTTT
NA	TRBD1	TRBJ2-2	TRBV10-1	CASTATGRNTGELFF	TGCGCCAGCACCGCGACAGGGCGAAACACCGGGGAGCTGTTTTTT
NA	TRBD1	TRBJ1-4	TRBV19	CASNLNRGEKLFF	TGTGCCAGTAACTTGAACAGGGGTGAAAAACTGTTTTTT
NA	NA	TRBJ2-7	TRBV2	CASSGGGMDEQYF	TGTGCCAGCAGTGGAGGGGGTATGGACGAGCAGTACTTC
NA	TRBD2	TRBJ2-3	TRBV24-1	CATSDPGLAGTDTQYF	TGTGCCACCAGTGACCCGGGACTAGCTGGCACAGATACGCAGTATTTT
NA	NA	TRBJ2-3	TRBV5-4	CASSLAGLNTQYF	TGTGCCAGCAGTCTGGCGGGGCTAAATACGCAGTATTTT
NA	NA	TRBJ1-1	TRBV2	CASRGQGPEAFF	TGTGCCAGCAGGGGCCAGGGCCCTGAAGCTTTCTTT
NA	NA	TRBJ2-2	TRBV30	CAWTTEPSAGELFF	TGTGCCTGGACCACCGAACCTAGCGCCGGGGAGCTGTTTTTT
NA	TRBD1	TRBJ1-6	TRBV5-1	CASTPGTGIFNSPLHF	TGCGCCAGCACCCCAGGGACAGGGATTTTCAATTCACCCCTCCACTTT
NA	NA	TRBJ2-1	TRBV9	CASSVDIVSYNEQFF	TGTGCCAGCAGCGTAGACATCGTCTCCTACAATGAGCAGTTCTTC
NA	NA	TRBJ1-6	TRBV18	CASSPPRGPNSPLHF	TGTGCCAGCTCACCACCGCGGGGTCCGAATTCACCCCTCCACTTT
NA	TRBD2	TRBJ2-7	TRBV6-6	CASSYKGRGSYEQYF	TGTGCCAGCAGTTACAAAGGGCGGGGGTCCTACGAGCAGTACTTC
once	NA	TRBJ2-2	TRBV14	CASSPWTGELFF	TGTGCCAGCAGCCCGTGGACAGGGGAGCTGTTTTTT
NA	NA	TRBJ2-5	TRBV2	CASSIDTSQETQYF	TGTGCCAGCAGTATCGACACCTCACAAGAGACCCAGTACTTC
NA	NA	TRBJ2-1	TRBV24-1	CALPFSYLF	TGTGCCCTACCGTTTAGCTACCTCTTC
NA	NA	TRBJ1-3	TRBV9	CASSAGDSGNTIYF	TGTGCCAGCAGCGCAGGGGACTCTGGAAACACCATATATTTT
NA	TRBD1	TRBJ2-2	TRBV18	CASSRDRPRTGELFF	TGTGCCAGCTCACGGGACAGGCCGAGGACCGGGGAGCTGTTTTTT
once	TRBD2	TRBJ2-1	TRBV5-6	CASTTQGGLAGAWNEQFF	TGTGCCAGCACCACACAGGGCGGTCTAGCGGGAGCGTGGAATGAGCAGTTCTTC
NA	TRBD1	TRBJ1-5	TRBV7-9	CASSEATGGAGNQPQHF	TGTGCCAGCAGCGAGGCGACAGGGGGCGCCGGCAATCAGCCCCAGCATTTT
NA	NA	TRBJ1-4	TRBV2	CASVRDYNEKLFF	TGTGCCAGCGTCCGGGATTATAATGAAAAACTGTTTTTT
NA	TRBD1	TRBJ2-7	TRBV6-5	CASSKTRTGGEQYF	TGTGCCAGCAGTAAGACCCGGACAGGCGGCGAGCAGTACTTC
NA	NA	TRBJ1-5	TRBV19	CASSISRAGNQPQHF	TGTGCCAGTAGTATAAGTCGCGCGGGCAATCAGCCCCAGCATTTT